The T cell receptor (beta chain) described here comes from a study of T cells after yellow fever vaccination. In the study overall: Fractions of limited cellularity were prepared by means of SMART-Seq v4 Ultra Low Input.

5'RACE template switching added a universal primer site and UMIs to TCR cDNA. TCRdb re-called the 5' RACE reads with MiXCR, one entry per CDR3 protein. The sample gives hundreds of thousands of distinct CDR3 sequences, 4.1% of which show up once; about 22% is in the top ten. Study-wide findings and caveats: Researchers report a weaker secondary response that nonetheless peaked faster, day 5 versus 15.

This clonotype has ten or more counts. The antigen is not known. CDR1 is SGHTA and CDR2 is FQGNSA in the germline V gene. The length of the CDR3 is 15 residues. J gave up 7 bases and V 2 bases, and 6 bases lay outside the gene matches. The source material was PBMCs, sampled 5 days after the yellow fever booster vaccination. This TCR derives from a man between 18 and 35 years old who received the YFV17D yellow fever vaccine. The rearrangement uses TRBV7-2 and TRBJ1-4, with TRBD1 matching over 8 bases. CDR3 protein: CASSLRQGASEKLFF. DNA for the CDR3: TGTGCCAGCAGCTTACGGCAGGGGGCATCTGAAAAACTGTTTTTT.